The rows below give T cell receptor beta chains drawn from one sample of a study of cytomegalovirus exposure and HLA in healthy donors. The method was immunoSEQ multiplex PCR; TCRdb's version includes in-frame clones alone and lacks a portion of them. The sample holds 150,000 to 170,000 clones, 80% to 90% seen once. Source material: PBMCs. Source of these receptors: a man aged 18 to 29 in good health and CMV-seropositive. Both conserved end residues are part of each CDR3. D genes are given only for firm matches. Rows give clone size only sometimes, using once, few, many, or a class for an expanded clone.

>15|TRBD1|few|TRBJ1-5|TRBV7-2
CASSMDRATNQPQHF
TGTGCCAGCAGCATGGACAGGGCCACAAATCAGCCCCAGCATTTT
>14|NA|NA|TRBJ1-4|TRBV5-6
CASSLAATNEKLFF
TGTGCCAGCAGCTTGGCAGCAACTAATGAAAAACTGTTTTTT
>18|NA|NA|TRBJ1-2|TRBV7-9
CASSLATGNQLLYYGYTF
TGTGCCAGCAGCTTAGCCACAGGGAACCAACTGCTGTACTATGGCTACACCTTC
>13|NA|NA|TRBJ1-5|TRBV6-1
CASSELGRQPQHF
TGTGCCAGCAGTGAATTGGGCCGGCAGCCCCAGCATTTT
>14|NA|NA|TRBJ2-2|TRBV11-1
CASSIRVNTGELFF
TGTGCCAGCAGCATCAGGGTCAACACCGGGGAGCTGTTTTTT
>16|TRBD1|NA|TRBJ1-3|TRBV18
CASSPYGQGEGNTIYF
TGTGCCAGCTCACCATACGGACAGGGAGAAGGAAACACCATATATTTT
>15|TRBD1|NA|TRBJ2-1|TRBV7-2
CASSSDRGGYNEQFF
TGTGCCAGCAGCTCCGACAGGGGAGGTTACAATGAGCAGTTCTTC
>15|TRBD1|few|TRBJ2-7|TRBV11-1
CASSLYRDSSYEQYF
TGTGCCAGCAGCTTGTACCGGGACAGTTCCTACGAGCAGTACTTC
>15|TRBD1|NA|TRBJ2-5|TRBV9
CASSRGGQGQETQYF
TGTGCCAGCAGCCGAGGGGGACAGGGCCAAGAGACCCAGTACTTC
>16|NA|NA|TRBJ1-2|TRBV5-8
CASSPGWKRTNYGYTF
TGTGCCAGCAGCCCCGGGTGGAAGAGGACTAACTATGGCTACACCTTC
>14|TRBD1|NA|TRBJ2-4|TRBV2
CASQTGQGQNIQYF
TGTGCCAGCCAGACTGGACAGGGCCAAAACATTCAGTACTTC
>15|TRBD1|NA|TRBJ2-3|TRBV29-1
CSVRDRPLRADTQYF
TGCAGCGTTAGGGACAGGCCCCTCCGGGCAGATACGCAGTATTTT
>15|NA|NA|TRBJ2-3|TRBV5-1
CASSLGRQGRGTQYF
TGCGCCAGCAGCTTGGGGCGGCAGGGGAGGGGAACGCAGTATTTT
>11|TRBD1|NA|TRBJ2-1|TRBV5-6
CASSLGQGRIF
TGTGCCAGCAGCTTGGGACAGGGTAGGATCTTC
>12|NA|NA|TRBJ2-1|TRBV10-3
CAISEWGVEQFF
TGTGCCATCAGTGAGTGGGGGGTTGAGCAGTTCTTC
>15|TRBD2|NA|TRBJ2-7|TRBV27
CASSLSSGSIYEQYF
TGTGCCAGCAGTTTATCTAGCGGGAGTATCTACGAGCAGTACTTC
>18|TRBD2|NA|TRBJ2-7|TRBV5-1
CASSLGTSGLAGSYEQYF
TGCGCCAGCAGCTTGGGGACTTCAGGACTAGCGGGGTCATACGAGCAGTACTTC
>13|NA|few|TRBJ1-5|TRBV2
CASRLTGNQPQHF
TGTGCCAGCAGGTTGACAGGAAATCAGCCCCAGCATTTT
>14|NA|NA|TRBJ1-1|TRBV18
CASSPGGLNTEAFF
TGTGCCAGCTCACCAGGGGGCTTGAACACTGAAGCTTTCTTT
>15|NA|NA|TRBJ2-7|TRBV9
CASSVGAEISYEQYF
TGTGCCAGCAGCGTAGGTGCGGAGATATCCTACGAGCAGTACTTC
>11|TRBD1|NA|TRBJ2-1|TRBV5-1
CASSLGTGQFF
TGCGCCAGCAGCTTGGGGACAGGGCAGTTCTTC
>14|NA|few|TRBJ2-7|TRBV5-1
CASSLAGDLYEQYF
TGCGCCAGCAGCTTGGCAGGGGATCTCTACGAGCAGTACTTC
>14|TRBD2|few|TRBJ2-1|TRBV28
CASSSHGGFDEQFF
TGTGCCAGCAGCTCCCACGGGGGGTTCGATGAGCAGTTCTTC
>13|NA|NA|TRBJ2-7|TRBV25-1
CASSGETVYEQYF
TGTGCCAGCAGTGGGGAGACCGTGTACGAGCAGTACTTC
>16|NA|NA|TRBJ1-5|TRBV5-4
CASSLWGRGSNQPQHF
TGTGCCAGCAGCTTATGGGGGAGGGGAAGCAATCAGCCCCAGCATTTT
>14|NA|once|TRBJ2-6|TRBV21-1
CASSPHTGANVLTF
TGTGCCAGCAGCCCTCACACTGGGGCCAACGTCCTGACTTTC
>14|TRBD1|NA|TRBJ2-7|TRBV25-1
CASSAGQEVYEQYF
TGTGCCAGCAGTGCCGGACAGGAAGTCTACGAGCAGTACTTC
>15|TRBD2|NA|TRBJ2-3|TRBV6-4
CASSELAGGGDTQYF
TGTGCCAGCAGTGAACTAGCGGGAGGAGGGGATACGCAGTATTTT
>16|TRBD1|NA|TRBJ1-3|TRBV18
CASSPPGQHSGNTIYF
TGTGCCAGCTCACCGCCGGGACAGCACTCTGGAAACACCATATATTTT
>14|TRBD1|NA|TRBJ1-1|TRBV18
CASSPGQGNTEAFF
TGTGCCAGCTCCCCCGGACAGGGGAACACTGAAGCTTTCTTT
>15|TRBD1|NA|TRBJ2-1|TRBV2
CASSFSGQGANEQFF
TGTGCCAGCAGCTTCTCGGGACAGGGGGCTAATGAGCAGTTCTTC
>13|NA|NA|TRBJ2-2|TRBV5-4
CASSTGLAGELFF
TGTGCCAGCAGCACGGGACTCGCCGGGGAGCTGTTTTTT
>11|NA|few|TRBJ1-5|TRBV6-6
CASTTQGPQHF
TGTGCCAGCACCACACAGGGGCCCCAGCATTTT
>15|TRBD1|NA|TRBJ1-6|TRBV5-4
CASSPKTGGSSPLHF
TGTGCCAGCAGCCCGAAGACAGGGGGTTCTTCACCCCTCCACTTT
>15|TRBD1|NA|TRBJ2-7|TRBV6-5
CASSYRQGQGYEQYF
TGTGCCAGCAGTTATCGTCAGGGACAGGGCTACGAGCAGTACTTC
>14|NA|NA|TRBJ1-5|TRBV9
CASSAGTVGQPQHF
TGTGCCAGCAGCGCAGGGACTGTAGGTCAGCCCCAGCATTTT
>14|TRBD2|few|TRBJ2-1|TRBV5-6
CASSGRGLWHEQFF
TGTGCCAGCAGCGGCCGGGGACTATGGCATGAGCAGTTCTTC
>15|TRBD2|NA|TRBJ2-3|TRBV15
CATSRTSGGADTQYF
TGTGCCACCAGCAGGACTAGCGGGGGGGCAGATACGCAGTATTTT
>19|TRBD2|NA|TRBJ2-4|TRBV7-6
CASSLGSLAGDRAKNIQYF
TGTGCCAGCAGCTTAGGTAGTCTAGCGGGAGATCGCGCCAAAAACATTCAGTACTTC
>14|NA|NA|TRBJ2-7|TRBV6-5
CASSSRTDAYEQYF
TGTGCCAGCAGTTCACGGACAGATGCCTACGAGCAGTACTTC
>15|TRBD1|NA|TRBJ2-5|TRBV9
CASSVGDDRGETQYF
TGTGCCAGCAGCGTGGGCGATGACAGGGGAGAGACCCAGTACTTC
>12|NA|NA|TRBJ1-2|TRBV6-6
CASSYVGDSYTF
TGTGCCAGCAGTTACGTTGGAGATAGCTACACCTTC
>17|TRBD1|NA|TRBJ1-2|TRBV27
CASTLTGQGKAGGGYTF
TGTGCCAGCACCTTGACTGGACAGGGAAAGGCTGGCGGTGGCTACACCTTC
>15|NA|NA|TRBJ1-3|TRBV5-1
CASSRDMGSGNTIYF
TGCGCCAGCAGCAGGGACATGGGCTCTGGAAACACCATATATTTT
>15|TRBD2|NA|TRBJ2-1|TRBV5-4
CASSAGLAGGSEQFF
TGTGCCAGCAGCGCCGGACTAGCGGGAGGGTCTGAGCAGTTCTTC
>14|NA|NA|TRBJ2-7|TRBV28
CASSLLAPRGEQYF
TGTGCCAGCAGTTTATTAGCCCCCCGGGGGGAGCAGTACTTC
>15|NA|NA|TRBJ1-2|TRBV27
CASSADRARDYGYTF
TGTGCCAGCAGTGCCGACAGAGCCCGCGACTATGGCTACACCTTC